This TCR beta chain was recorded in a study of regulatory T cells in long-lasting Graves disease. CDR3 size: 14 residues. Germline trimming cut 5 bases from V and 4 bases from J; bases unmatched to any gene: 5. Germline V gene sequence: CDR1 KGHDR, CDR2 SFDVKD. Regarding time point: newly diagnosed GD, antithyroid drugs for less than 3 months. The TCR library was made from RNA that had been extracted from PBMCs in TRIzol. Patients met American Thyroid Association criteria for Graves' disease. This clonotype was found many times. Both iRepertoire HTBI primers and Arm-PCR of CDR3 regions were used to build the TCR beta libraries. TCRdb redid the calling of the multiplex PCR reads with MiXCR, one entry per CDR3 protein. The sample has over 500,000 distinct CDR3 sequences; 16% are singletons. These same data were also listed under a study on T cells in Graves' hyperthyroidism and ophthalmopathy.

The V call is TRBV24-1, the J call TRBJ1-2, with 8 bases aligning to TRBD1. This receptor was obtained from a woman aged 25 to 39 with Graves disease. The sample here was peripheral blood mononuclear cells (PBMCs), taken at new diagnosis, from a patient treated with antithyroid drugs. CDR3 DNA sequence: TGTGCCACCAGTGCTAGACAGGGGAGCTATGGCTACACCTTC. Translating gives CATSARQGSYGYTF.